This T cell receptor beta chain was captured by sequencing in a study of blood T cells in healthy people across ages. Study observations and caveats: Diversity estimates drawn from one million T cells were deemed underestimates.

Germline V gives CDR1 MGHRA, CDR2 YSYEKL. This CDR3 is built from 15 residues. V dropped 5 bases and J dropped 1; count of bases not matched to a gene: 8. Through a sample-barcoded 5' primer and a J-beta primer mix, a second PCR was run for roughly 6 to 12 cycles. Each cDNA molecule, via a template-switch adaptor with 12 random nucleotides, was tagged. TCRdb reprocessed the 5' RACE reads via MiXCR and lists one record per CDR3 protein. The top ten clones hold 6.5% to 8.5% of a sample with roughly 1.4 million distinct CDR3 sequences, 45% to 70% of them seen once. A single count supports this clonotype. Its antigen is unknown.

The gene calls are TRBV4-1 and TRBJ2-7, with 7 bases that match TRBD2. Source material: blood. The sequence was collected from a man aged 18 to 30 in good health. CDR3 sequence: CASSSGVGHSYEQYF. The CDR3 bases are TGCGCCAGCAGCAGCGGGGTGGGCCATTCCTACGAGCAGTACTTC.